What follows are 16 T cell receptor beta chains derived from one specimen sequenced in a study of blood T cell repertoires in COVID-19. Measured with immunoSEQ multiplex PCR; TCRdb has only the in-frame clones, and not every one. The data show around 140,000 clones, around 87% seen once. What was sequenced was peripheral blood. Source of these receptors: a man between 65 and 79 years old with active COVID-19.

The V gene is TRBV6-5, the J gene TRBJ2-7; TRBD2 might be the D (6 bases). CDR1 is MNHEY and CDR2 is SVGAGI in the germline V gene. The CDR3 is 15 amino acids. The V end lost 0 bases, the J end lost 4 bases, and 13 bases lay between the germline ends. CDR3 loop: CASSYSLGTLYEQYF. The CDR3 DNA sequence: TGTGCCAGCAGTTACTCACTCGGGACTCTGTACGAGCAGTACTTC.

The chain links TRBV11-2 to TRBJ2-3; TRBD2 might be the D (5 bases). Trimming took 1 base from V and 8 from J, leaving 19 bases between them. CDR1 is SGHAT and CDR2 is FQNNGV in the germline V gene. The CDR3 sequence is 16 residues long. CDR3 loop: CASSLGSSWGEGTQYF. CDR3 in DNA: TGTGCCAGCAGCTTAGGATCTAGCTGGGGAGAGGGTACGCAGTATTTT.

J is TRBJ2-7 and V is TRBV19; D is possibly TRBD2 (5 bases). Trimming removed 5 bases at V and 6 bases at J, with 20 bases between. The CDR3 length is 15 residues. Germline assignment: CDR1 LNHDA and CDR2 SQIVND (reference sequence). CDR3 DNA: TGTGCCAGTAGTCCCTTGAGCGGTGCCCCTCGCGAGCAGTACTTC. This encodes CASSPLSGAPREQYF.

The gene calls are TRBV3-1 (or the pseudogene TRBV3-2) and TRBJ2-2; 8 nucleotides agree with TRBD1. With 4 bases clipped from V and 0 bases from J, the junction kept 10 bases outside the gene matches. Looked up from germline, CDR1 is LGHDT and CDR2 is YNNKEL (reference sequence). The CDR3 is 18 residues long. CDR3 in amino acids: CASSPQIGQGPNTGELFF. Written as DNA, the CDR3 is TGTGCCAGCAGCCCCCAAATAGGACAGGGACCGAACACCGGGGAGCTGTTTTTT.

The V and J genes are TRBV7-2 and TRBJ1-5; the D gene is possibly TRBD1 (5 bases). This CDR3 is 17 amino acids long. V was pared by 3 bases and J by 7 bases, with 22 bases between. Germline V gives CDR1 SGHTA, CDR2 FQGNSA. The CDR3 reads CASSFLAAGLAKQPQHF. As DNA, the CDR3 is TGTGCCAGCAGCTTTTTGGCCGCGGGGCTAGCCAAACAGCCCCAGCATTTT.

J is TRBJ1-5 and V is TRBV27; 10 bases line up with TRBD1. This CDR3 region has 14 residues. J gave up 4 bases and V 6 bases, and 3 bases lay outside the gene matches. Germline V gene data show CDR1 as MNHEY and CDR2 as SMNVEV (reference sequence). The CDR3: CASRGTGANQPQHF. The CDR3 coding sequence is TGTGCCAGCAGGGGGACAGGGGCGAATCAGCCCCAGCATTTT.

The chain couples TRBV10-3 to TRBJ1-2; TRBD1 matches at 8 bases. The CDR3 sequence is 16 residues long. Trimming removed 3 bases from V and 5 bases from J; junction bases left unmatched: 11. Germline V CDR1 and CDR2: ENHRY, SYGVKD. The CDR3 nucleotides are TGTGCCATCAGTGATCCAGGGGGCACAACTGGGTATGGCTACACCTTC. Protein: CAISDPGGTTGYGYTF.

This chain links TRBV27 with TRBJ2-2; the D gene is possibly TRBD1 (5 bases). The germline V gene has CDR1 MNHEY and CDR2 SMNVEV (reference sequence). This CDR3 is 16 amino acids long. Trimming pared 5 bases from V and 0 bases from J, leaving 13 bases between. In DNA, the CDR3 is TGTGCCAGCAGTCCCTCCCGACAGACGAACACCGGGGAGCTGTTTTTT. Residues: CASSPSRQTNTGELFF.

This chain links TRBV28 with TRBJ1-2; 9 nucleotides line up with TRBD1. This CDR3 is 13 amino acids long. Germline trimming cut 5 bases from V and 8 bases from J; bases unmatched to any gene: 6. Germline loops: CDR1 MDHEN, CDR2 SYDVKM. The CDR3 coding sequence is TGTGCCAGCAGTAAACAGGGGGCCGCGGGCTACACCTTC. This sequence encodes CASSKQGAAGYTF.

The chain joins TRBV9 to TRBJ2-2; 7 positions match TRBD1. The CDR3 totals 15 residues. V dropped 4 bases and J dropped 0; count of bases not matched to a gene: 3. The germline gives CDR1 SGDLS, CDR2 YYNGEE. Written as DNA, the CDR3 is TGTGCCAGCAGCCCGGGACAGTCGAACACCGGGGAGCTGTTTTTT. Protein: CASSPGQSNTGELFF.

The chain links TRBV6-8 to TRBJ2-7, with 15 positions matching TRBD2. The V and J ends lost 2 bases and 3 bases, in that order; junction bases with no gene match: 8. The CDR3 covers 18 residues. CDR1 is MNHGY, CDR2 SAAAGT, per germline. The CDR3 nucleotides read TGTGCCAGCAGTTACGGAGGGACTAGCGGGAGGCTCGGCTACGAGCAGTACTTC. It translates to CASSYGGTSGRLGYEQYF.

The chain's CDR3 is CATSRDYKIDRDLNEQFF. As DNA, the CDR3 is TGTGCCACCAGCAGAGATTATAAAATCGACAGGGACCTTAATGAGCAGTTCTTC. This chain joins TRBV15 and TRBJ2-1; 7 positions match TRBD1. V lost 0 bases and J lost 7; bases outside the gene matches: 15. Per the germline V gene, CDR1 is LNHNV and CDR2 is YYDKDF (reference sequence). This CDR3 has 18 residues.

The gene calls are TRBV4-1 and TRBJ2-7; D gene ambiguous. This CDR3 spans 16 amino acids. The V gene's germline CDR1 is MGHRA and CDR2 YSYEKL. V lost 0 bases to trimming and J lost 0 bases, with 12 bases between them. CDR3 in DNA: TGCGCCAGCAGCCAAGACCCCAGCGCTTCCTCCTACGAGCAGTACTTC. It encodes CASSQDPSASSYEQYF.

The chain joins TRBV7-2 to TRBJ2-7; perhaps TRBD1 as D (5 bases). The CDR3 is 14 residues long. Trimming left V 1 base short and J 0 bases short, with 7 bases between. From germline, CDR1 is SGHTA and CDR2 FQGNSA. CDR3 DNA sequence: TGTGCCAGCAGCTTAGGCGACAGCTCCTACGAGCAGTACTTC. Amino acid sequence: CASSLGDSSYEQYF.

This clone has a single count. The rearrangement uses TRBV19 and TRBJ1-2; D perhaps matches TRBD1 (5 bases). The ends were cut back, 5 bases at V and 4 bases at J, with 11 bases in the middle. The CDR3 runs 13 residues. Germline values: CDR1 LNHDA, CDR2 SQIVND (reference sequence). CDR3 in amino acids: CASSLQGSYGYTF. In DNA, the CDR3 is TGTGCCAGTAGTCTCCAGGGTTCCTATGGCTACACCTTC. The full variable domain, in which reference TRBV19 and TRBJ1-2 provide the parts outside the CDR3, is DGGITQSPKYLFRKEGQNVTLSCEQNLNHDAMYWYRQDPGQGLRLIYYSQIVNDFQKGDIAEGYSVSREKKESFPLTVTSAQKNPTAFYLCASSLQGSYGYTFGSGTRLTVV.

This CDR3 reads CASSWLGVSYNEQFF. CDR3 coding DNA: TGCGCCAGCAGCTGGCTAGGGGTCTCCTACAATGAGCAGTTCTTC. The chain uses TRBV5-1 and TRBJ2-1; possible D gene TRBD1, 5 bases. This CDR3 is 15 amino acids long. Trimming removed 3 bases from V and 0 bases from J, with 10 bases in between. Germline V gene data show CDR1 as SGHRS and CDR2 as YFSETQ.